The 14 T cell receptor beta chains in this list originate from one sample, sequenced in a study of blood T cell repertoires in COVID-19. This table comes from immunoSEQ multiplex PCR, and its TCRdb copy is limited to in-frame clones, with some not included. The table shows some 170,000 clones, with about three quarters occurring only once. Sequencing was performed on peripheral blood. These receptors were obtained from a woman in her 70s with acute or convalescent COVID-19.

This clone was counted once. The chain carries TRBV21-1 and TRBJ2-7; the table's TRBD1 call for D was not verified on the DNA. TRBV21-1 is a recognized pseudogene. CDR3 length: 13 residues. The CDR3 region has the DNA TGTGCCAGCAGCAAAGACAGAAGATACGAGCAGTACTTC. Its translation: CASSKDRRYEQYF.

The gene calls are TRBV6-5 and TRBJ1-6, with TRBD1 matching over 7 bases. Germline CDR1 MNHEY, CDR2 SVGAGI. The length of the CDR3 is 13 residues. V was pared by 11 bases and J by 7 bases, with 8 bases of the junction left unmatched. The CDR3 DNA reads as TGTGCCGTGACCCGGGACAGAAATTCACCCCTCCACTTT. Amino acids: CAVTRDRNSPLHF.

This clone was counted between two and nine times. The chain combines TRBV18 with TRBJ2-5, with D unresolved. The CDR3 is 13 residues long. V gave up 3 bases and J gave up 3 bases, with 8 bases separating them. From germline, CDR1 is KGHSH and CDR2 LQKENI. The CDR3 coding sequence is TGTGCCAGCTCACCGTTGCAGGAAGAGACCCAGTACTTC. Its protein product is CASSPLQEETQYF.

This clone was counted a few times. CDR3 DNA sequence: TGCGCCAGCAGCTTGGCACCCGAGGGGGCCTACAATGAGCAGTTCTTC. This codes for CASSLAPEGAYNEQFF. V is TRBV5-1 and J is TRBJ2-1; weak D call: TRBD1 (6 bases). Germline CDR1 and CDR2: SGHRS and YFSETQ. V was pared by 0 bases and J by 2 bases, with 12 bases between. This CDR3 has 16 amino acids.

This clone was detected only a few times. The CDR3 spells CASSLRDRGYEQYF. Written as DNA, the CDR3 is TGCGCCAGCAGCCTCCGGGACAGGGGATATGAGCAGTACTTC. The J gene is TRBJ2-7, the V gene TRBV4-1; TRBD1 matches 10 bases. V shed 4 bases, J shed 7 bases, and the junction held 7 bases outside the gene matches. The germline CDR1 and CDR2 sequences are MGHRA and YSYEKL. The CDR3 runs 14 residues.

The genes are TRBV2 and TRBJ1-4; D unresolved. V lost 6 bases, J lost 0 bases, and 20 bases lay in between. Per germline, CDR1 SNHLY and CDR2 FYNNEI. This CDR3 is built from 18 residues. The CDR3 DNA sequence: TGTGCCAGCAGCGGTGGGTCGGTAGCCTCTGCAACTAATGAAAAACTGTTTTTT. Its protein is CASSGGSVASATNEKLFF.

The chain employs TRBV7-9 and TRBJ2-1, with 8 positions matching TRBD2. Germline V lookup: CDR1 SEHNR, CDR2 FQNEAQ (reference sequence). Unmatched junction bases numbered 10, after V lost 1 base and J lost 8 bases. This CDR3 has 16 amino acids. CDR3 protein: CASSLGRGRILDEQFF. The CDR3 bases are TGTGCCAGCAGCTTAGGTCGCGGGAGGATCTTAGATGAGCAGTTCTTC.

V gene TRBV12-5 combines with J gene TRBJ2-2; 9 nucleotides line up with TRBD2. Per the germline V gene, CDR1 is LGHNT and CDR2 is FRNRAP. V lost 3 bases, J lost 0 bases, and 2 bases stayed unmatched. CDR3 length: 16 amino acids. CDR3 protein: CASGFIAGANTGELFF. CDR3 bases: TGTGCTAGTGGTTTCATAGCGGGAGCGAACACCGGGGAGCTGTTTTTT.

The chain carries TRBV7-6 and TRBJ2-1, with TRBD2 matching 11 bases. With 7 bases clipped from V and 4 bases from J, the junction kept 6 bases outside the gene matches. Germline V gives CDR1 SGHVS, CDR2 FNYEAQ. The CDR3 has 15 amino acids. The CDR3 DNA sequence: TGTGCCAGCACTCAACTAGCGGGAGAATACAATGAGCAGTTCTTC. Translation: CASTQLAGEYNEQFF.

This sequence joins TRBV2 and TRBJ1-3, with 10 bases that match TRBD1. The V and J ends lost 6 bases and 1 base, in that order; junction bases with no gene match: 3. CDR3 length equals 15 residues. Germline V gene lookup returns CDR1 SNHLY and CDR2 FYNNEI. As DNA, the CDR3 is TGTGCCAGCAGAGACAGGGGGCTTTCTGGAAACACCATATATTTT. Its protein is CASRDRGLSGNTIYF.

The genes are TRBV5-5 and TRBJ2-2; TRBD1 might be the D (6 bases). Germline V gives CDR1 SGHKS, CDR2 YYEKEE (reference sequence). There are 12 residues in the CDR3. With 7 bases removed from V and 6 bases from J, the gap between germline ends came to 10 bases. CDR3 protein: CASLKGAGELFF. CDR3 in DNA: TGTGCCAGCCTGAAGGGGGCCGGGGAGCTGTTTTTT.

This rearrangement joins TRBV5-5 to TRBJ2-1; D not certain. There are 13 residues in the CDR3. Trimming shortened V by 0 bases and J by 6 bases, and 7 bases separated the two germline ends. Germline values: CDR1 SGHKS, CDR2 YYEKEE (reference sequence). The CDR3 reads CASSLGASNEQFF. CDR3 coding DNA: TGTGCCAGCAGCTTGGGGGCCAGCAATGAGCAGTTCTTC.

The chain carries TRBV2 and TRBJ1-2; 8 bases align to TRBD1. CDR3 length: 12 amino acids. The V gene's germline CDR1 is SNHLY and CDR2 FYNNEI. The V and J ends lost 6 bases and 4 bases, in that order; junction bases with no gene match: 1. In nucleotides, the CDR3 is TGTGCCAGCAGGCAGGGGGCCTATGGCTACACCTTC. It specifies CASRQGAYGYTF.

The V call is TRBV5-1, the J call TRBJ2-1, with TRBD2 matching over 9 bases. The CDR3 covers 14 residues. Germline V CDR1 and CDR2: SGHRS, YFSETQ. Trimming took 1 base from V and 9 from J; bases not matched to a gene: 5. CDR3: CASSLLAGEREQFF. The CDR3 DNA follows: TGCGCCAGCAGCTTGTTAGCGGGAGAACGTGAGCAGTTCTTC.